Listed below are T cell receptor beta chains from one sample, sequenced in a study of T cells in narcolepsy. TCRdb's copy holds only in-frame clones and misses some; the assay was immunoSEQ multiplex PCR. The sample records 26,000 or so clones, about 89% being singletons. The sequenced sample consisted of CD45RA- memory CD4+ T cells from PBMCs. The receptors shown here come from a human donor with narcolepsy. CDR3s include the opening cysteine and the closing phenylalanine or tryptophan. Each record gives: clone size, D gene, J gene, V gene, CDR3 DNA, CDR3 protein. D genes are given only for firm matches. Rows may omit the clone size; those that give it use once, few, many or a size class.

- | - | TRBJ1-2 | TRBV28 | TGTGCCAGCAGTTTTCCCACGTCTCCCACCCGGATCACTGGGGTCTATGGCTACACCTTC | CASSFPTSPTRITGVYGYTF
- | - | TRBJ2-3 | TRBV5-1 | TGCGCCAGCAGCCTGGCCCTGGGCGCAGATACGCAGTATTTT | CASSLALGADTQYF
- | - | TRBJ2-1 | TRBV5-1 | TGCGCCAGCGCAGCCCAGGTCCTTAGGAATGAGCAGTTCTTC | CASAAQVLRNEQFF
once | - | TRBJ2-2 | TRBV9 | TGTGCCAGCAGCGGACGGTTAAACACCGGGGAGCTGTTTTTT | CASSGRLNTGELFF
- | - | TRBJ2-5 | TRBV5-4 | TGTGCCAGCAGCTCCTTGGACAGCCTTTCTACCGGAAAGACCCAGTACTTC | CASSSLDSLSTGKTQYF
once | - | TRBJ2-3 | TRBV11-3 | TGTGCCAGCAGCTTAGGTGGAGGACACTACACAGATACGCAGTATTTT | CASSLGGGHYTDTQYF
- | - | TRBJ1-4 | TRBV28 | TGTGCCAGCAGTTTATCTGGGGCAACTAATGAAAAACTGTTTTTT | CASSLSGATNEKLFF
- | TRBD1 | TRBJ1-6 | TRBV19 | TGTGCCAGTTCTCGGACAGGAAATAATTCACCCCTCCACTTT | CASSRTGNNSPLHF
- | - | TRBJ1-3 | TRBV19 | TGTGCCAGTAGTATAGCCGGCAGTTTCTCTGGAAACACCATATATTTT | CASSIAGSFSGNTIYF
- | - | TRBJ1-2 | TRBV7-2 | TGTGCCAGCAGCTTAGTTATGGCCTATGGCTACACCTTC | CASSLVMAYGYTF
- | - | TRBJ1-5 | TRBV19 | TGTGCCAGTAGACGACAGGTTCGGCAGCCCCAGCATTTT | CASRRQVRQPQHF
- | TRBD2 | TRBJ2-1 | TRBV28 | TGTGCCAGCAGTTCGGGACTAGCTACCTACAATGAGCAGTTCTTC | CASSSGLATYNEQFF
once | - | TRBJ1-1 | TRBV10-3 | TGTGCCATCAGGGAGGACACATATAACACTGAAGCTTTCTTT | CAIREDTYNTEAFF
- | - | TRBJ1-6 | TRBV9 | TGTGCCAGCAGCGTTCTAAATTCACCCCTCCACTTT | CASSVLNSPLHF
- | - | TRBJ2-2 | TRBV27 | TGTGCCAGCAGTTCCCTCGGAGCGGTTACTCGCACCGGGGAGCTGTTTTTT | CASSSLGAVTRTGELFF
- | - | TRBJ1-2 | TRBV7-8 | TGTGCCAGCAGCCCCCGGCTCCGGGGCAAGGTGGACTATGGCTACACCTTC | CASSPRLRGKVDYGYTF
- | TRBD1 | TRBJ2-2 | TRBV7-8 | TGTGCCAGCAGAATGCACCGCAGCACCAGGGGGCTGGTCACCGGGGAGCTGTTTTTT | CASRMHRSTRGLVTGELFF
once | TRBD1 | TRBJ1-6 | TRBV6-5 | TGTGCCAGCAAGGGACAGGATAATTCACCCCTCCACTTT | CASKGQDNSPLHF
- | TRBD1 | TRBJ2-1 | TRBV5-6 | TGTGCCAGCAGCTCGGACAGGGGGCTTTACAATGAGCAGTTCTTC | CASSSDRGLYNEQFF
- | - | TRBJ1-2 | TRBV5-4 | TGTGCCAGCAGCTATCGACCGCTCGACTATGGCTACACCTTC | CASSYRPLDYGYTF
- | - | TRBJ2-1 | TRBV2 | TGTGCCAGCAGTGAAACGGGTGAGCAGTTCTTC | CASSETGEQFF
- | - | TRBJ1-1 | TRBV4-1 | TGCGCCAGCAGCCAAGTGATGAACACTGAAGCTTTCTTT | CASSQVMNTEAFF
- | - | TRBJ2-2 | TRBV6-1 | TGTGCCAGCAGTACTCAACCGGGCGGGGAGCTGTTTTTT | CASSTQPGGELFF
- | - | TRBJ1-1 | TRBV10-3 | TGTGCCATCAGTGCCGAGGAGAACACTGAAGCTTTCTTT | CAISAEENTEAFF
few | - | TRBJ1-1 | TRBV10-2 | TGCGCCAGCTCGAAAGACAGGAACACTGAAGCTTTCTTT | CASSKDRNTEAFF
- | - | TRBJ1-1 | TRBV11-1 | TGTGCCAGCAGCTTAGGGGAGGACACTGAAGCTTTCTTT | CASSLGEDTEAFF
- | - | TRBJ1-1 | TRBV6-6 | TGTGCCAGCAAGGAAGGACTCATGAACACTGAAGCTTTCTTT | CASKEGLMNTEAFF
- | TRBD1 | TRBJ1-4 | TRBV29-1 | TGCAGCGTTCAGGACAGGGATAGGGAAAAACTGTTTTTT | CSVQDRDREKLFF
- | - | TRBJ1-4 | TRBV2 | TGTGCCAGCAGCGGGCAGGAAAAACTGTTTTTT | CASSGQEKLFF
- | - | TRBJ2-7 | TRBV5-5 | TGTGCCAGCAGCTTTGGCAGCCAGGGAGGCGAGCAGTACTTC | CASSFGSQGGEQYF
- | - | TRBJ2-3 | TRBV27 | TGTGCCAGCAGTTCAGGACACTACACAGATACGCAGTATTTT | CASSSGHYTDTQYF
- | - | TRBJ1-2 | TRBV13 | TGTGCCAGCAGCTATAGGGACAACGCCTACACCTTC | CASSYRDNAYTF
- | - | TRBJ2-5 | TRBV5-1 | TGCGCCAGCAGCTTGGCCGGGGGCACCTACCAAGAGACCCAGTACTTC | CASSLAGGTYQETQYF
- | - | TRBJ1-1 | TRBV6-5 | TGTGCCAGCAGGGAGAACACTGAAGCTTTCTTT | CASRENTEAFF
- | TRBD1 | TRBJ1-2 | TRBV7-2 | TGTGCCAGCAGCCCGGACAGGAACTATGGCTACACCTTC | CASSPDRNYGYTF
once | - | TRBJ1-2 | TRBV2 | TGTGCCAGCAGTGAACCTTTGGGCAGGGCGAGTCATGGCTACACCTTC | CASSEPLGRASHGYTF
- | - | TRBJ2-6 | TRBV2 | TGTGCCAGCAACACGGGGGCGGCCGGGGCCAACGTCCTGACTTTC | CASNTGAAGANVLTF
- | TRBD1 | TRBJ1-2 | TRBV29-1 | TGCAGCGTTGACGCCGCGACAGGGTATGGCTACACCTTC | CSVDAATGYGYTF
once | - | TRBJ1-2 | TRBV19 | TGTGCCAGCCGGCCTGGCAGGTACGATGGCTACACCTTC | CASRPGRYDGYTF
- | - | TRBJ1-1 | TRBV2 | TGTGCCAGCACCCCGCTGACAGGAGAAGCTTTCTTT | CASTPLTGEAFF
- | TRBD1 | TRBJ1-2 | TRBV7-2 | TGTGCCAGCAGCCCCAGGACAGGGATGGAGGTTGGCTACACCTTC | CASSPRTGMEVGYTF
- | - | TRBJ2-3 | TRBV14 | TGTGCCAGCAGCCAAGATTATAGGGGTTTTAAGTATTTT | CASSQDYRGFKYF
few | - | TRBJ1-2 | TRBV28 | TGTGCCAGCAGTTTATTTAGGGGCTCAGACTATGGCTACACCTTC | CASSLFRGSDYGYTF
few | TRBD2 | TRBJ2-3 | TRBV19 | TGTGCCAGTAGTATAGGGCTAGCGGGGGGCACGGAAAAGGTTACGCAGTATTTT | CASSIGLAGGTEKVTQYF
- | TRBD2 | TRBJ2-7 | TRBV2 | TGTGCCAGCAGGCCACTAGCGGGGGGCCCCTACGAGCAGTACTTC | CASRPLAGGPYEQYF